This T cell receptor beta chain was sequenced during a study of T cell changes during pregnancy in multiple sclerosis. The protocol was immunoSEQ multiplex PCR, while the TCRdb copy is restricted to in-frame clones and leaves out a portion. The sample carries about 59,000 clones, 80% to 95% recorded once. Remarks on this clone: The sample carries other DNA sequences with the same CDR3.

The CDR3 extends over 15 amino acids. Germline V gene sequence: CDR1 SGHTA, CDR2 FQGNSA. The trim removed 1 base at V and 4 bases at J, leaving 2 bases unmatched. The starting material was peripheral blood, obtained in the third trimester of pregnancy. The chain combines TRBV7-2 with TRBJ1-3; TRBD1 matches 9 bases. The sequence came from a female donor in good health, enrolled as a control in a pregnancy study. The CDR3 here is CASSLDRGPGNTIYF. CDR3 sequence (DNA): TGTGCCAGCAGCTTAGACAGGGGGCCAGGAAACACCATATATTTT. Combining the CDR3 with reference TRBV7-2 and TRBJ1-3 gives the whole variable domain GAGVSQSPSNKVTEKGKDVELRCDPISGHTALYWYRQSLGQGLEFLIYFQGNSAPDKSGLPSDRFSAERTGGSVSTLTIQRTQQEDSAVYLCASSLDRGPGNTIYFGEGSWLTVV.